The 27 T cell receptor beta chains below were found in one sample sequenced in a study of cytomegalovirus exposure and HLA in healthy donors. This PCR relied on a set of 60 Vbeta primers and 13 Jbeta primers. The method was immunoSEQ multiplex PCR; TCRdb's version includes in-frame clones alone and lacks a portion of them. Here the sample spans more than 100,000 clones, about 80% being singletons. The sample was PBMCs. Receptors were obtained from a female donor in good health and CMV-seropositive.

The chain joins TRBV5-1 to TRBJ2-7; D might be TRBD1 (5 bases). V was cut by 2 bases and J by 2 bases, with 8 bases left in between. Per germline, CDR1 SGHRS and CDR2 YFSETQ. There are 13 residues in the CDR3. The CDR3 loop reads CASSFQGAYEQYF. The CDR3 DNA is TGCGCCAGCAGCTTTCAAGGGGCCTACGAGCAGTACTTC. Filled out from reference TRBV5-1 and TRBJ2-7, the complete variable domain reads KAGVTQTPRYLIKTRGQQVTLSCSPISGHRSVSWYQQTPGQGLQFLFEYFSETQRNKGNFPGRFSGRQFSNSRSEMNVSTLELGDSALYLCASSFQGAYEQYFGPGTRLTVT.

V usage is TRBV19 and J usage is TRBJ1-4, with 7 bases matching TRBD1. The V and J ends lost 7 bases and 8 bases, in that order; junction bases with no gene match: 10. Germline lookup yields CDR1 LNHDA and CDR2 SQIVND (reference sequence). This CDR3 has 14 residues. The CDR3 coding sequence is TGTGCCAGTAATGGGGTCAGGGGGGACGAAAAACTGTTTTTT. Protein sequence: CASNGVRGDEKLFF. Full variable domain (missing parts from reference TRBV19 and TRBJ1-4): DGGITQSPKYLFRKEGQNVTLSCEQNLNHDAMYWYRQDPGQGLRLIYYSQIVNDFQKGDIAEGYSVSREKKESFPLTVTSAQKNPTAFYLCASNGVRGDEKLFFGSGTQLSVL.

CDR3 protein: CASRTGSGELFF. The DNA of the CDR3 is TGTGCCAGCAGAACGGGGTCCGGGGAGCTGTTTTTT. V usage is TRBV2 and J usage is TRBJ2-2, with a weak D call TRBD2 (5 bases). V dropped 6 bases and J dropped 6 bases, with 8 bases sitting between them. CDR1 is SNHLY, CDR2 FYNNEI, per germline. The CDR3 is 12 amino acids.

This clone came up a few times. Here the CDR3 DNA reads TGCGCCAGCAGCTTTGGACAGGGCTATGGCTACACCTTC. It specifies CASSFGQGYGYTF. The V call is TRBV5-1, the J call TRBJ1-2; TRBD1 matches at 8 bases. This CDR3 is 13 amino acids long. The junction had 1 base not matched to a gene; V was cut back by 2 bases and J by 4 bases. Germline CDR1 SGHRS, CDR2 YFSETQ.

In regard to this clone: Other DNA sequences within the sample encode an identical CDR3. The V gene is TRBV5-1, the J gene TRBJ2-3; 8 bases match TRBD2. The CDR3 extends over 14 amino acids. V dropped 0 bases and J dropped 3; count of bases not matched to a gene: 0. Germline V CDR1 and CDR2: SGHRS, YFSETQ. The DNA of the CDR3 is TGCGCCAGCAGCTTGGGACTAGCGACAGATACGCAGTATTTT. Translated, it gives CASSLGLATDTQYF.

The chain combines TRBV9 with TRBJ1-4; 9 nucleotides agree with TRBD1. The CDR3 runs 16 residues. With 1 base clipped from V and 7 bases from J, the junction kept 8 bases outside the gene matches. Per the germline V gene, CDR1 is SGDLS and CDR2 is YYNGEE. The CDR3 spells CASSVTGGMAGEKLFF. The CDR3 DNA reads TGTGCCAGCAGCGTAACAGGGGGCATGGCTGGTGAAAAACTGTTTTTT.

In the case of this clone: The same CDR3 can be traced to other DNA sequences in this sample. The chain links TRBV2 to TRBJ2-7, with 9 bases that match TRBD1. V shed 5 bases, J shed 3 bases, and the junction held 5 bases outside the gene matches. CDR1 and CDR2 (germline): SNHLY, FYNNEI. This CDR3 is built from 14 residues. The CDR3 loop is CASSSGTGFYEQYF. The CDR3 nucleotides read TGTGCCAGCAGTTCCGGGACAGGGTTCTACGAGCAGTACTTC.

This chain connects TRBV2 to TRBJ1-1; D is unresolved. This CDR3 spans 13 amino acids. Trimming took off 6 bases at V and 2 bases at J, with 10 bases between the two ends. Germline V gene sequence: CDR1 SNHLY, CDR2 FYNNEI. The CDR3 bases are TGTGCCAGCAGCAGTAGCCGAAACACTGAAGCTTTCTTT. Protein sequence: CASSSSRNTEAFF.

The count of this clone is one. The CDR3 nucleotides read TGTGCCAGCAGCCAATCTGGCAGGCCGGATCAGCCCCAGCATTTT. Protein sequence: CASSQSGRPDQPQHF. The chain has TRBV16 and TRBJ1-5; no firm D call. Trimming shortened V by 0 bases and J by 5 bases, and 11 bases separated the two germline ends. There are 15 residues in the CDR3. Germline values: CDR1 KGHSY, CDR2 FQNENV.

This clone was picked up a small number of times. The chain uses TRBV15 and TRBJ2-3, with 7 positions matching TRBD1. The germline CDR1 and CDR2 sequences are LNHNV and YYDKDF (reference sequence). Trimming took 1 base from V and 3 from J; bases not matched to a gene: 4. The CDR3 sequence is 15 residues long. Here the CDR3 reads CATSRGGGATDTQYF. For the CDR3, the DNA is TGTGCCACCAGCAGAGGAGGGGGCGCGACAGATACGCAGTATTTT.

The V call is TRBV6-6, the J call TRBJ2-5, with a possible D match to TRBD1 (6 bases). Germline assignment: CDR1 MNHNY and CDR2 SVGAGI (reference sequence). The CDR3 length is 12 residues. Trimming took off 6 bases at V and 1 base at J, with 6 bases between the two ends. The CDR3 sequence: CASRDSQETQYF. CDR3 in DNA: TGTGCCAGCAGGGACAGCCAAGAGACCCAGTACTTC.

This chain connects TRBV4-3 to TRBJ1-2; the D is unclear. Germline V gene lookup returns CDR1 LGHNA and CDR2 YSLEER. Between the trimmed V and J ends, which lost 0 bases and 4 bases, there was a span of 6 bases. This CDR3 is built from 13 residues. CDR3 residues: CASSQELSYGYTF. The CDR3 DNA reads as TGCGCCAGCAGCCAAGAGCTCAGCTATGGCTACACCTTC.

The V call is TRBV4-1, the J call TRBJ2-2; weak D call: TRBD2 (5 bases). The CDR3 sequence is 16 residues long. V lost 1 base to trimming and J lost 1 base, with 10 bases between them. Germline assignment: CDR1 MGHRA and CDR2 YSYEKL. The CDR3, as DNA: TGCGCCAGCAGCCAAGTAGGTCGGGGGAACACCGGGGAGCTGTTTTTT. This codes for CASSQVGRGNTGELFF.

The chain combines TRBV18 with TRBJ2-7; D not resolved. This CDR3 region has 15 residues. Per germline, CDR1 KGHSH and CDR2 LQKENI. The ends were cut back, 2 bases at V and 0 bases at J, with 11 bases in the middle. DNA of the CDR3: TGTGCCAGCTCACCAAGAGGAGAGCGCTCCTACGAGCAGTACTTC. This codes for CASSPRGERSYEQYF.

This rearrangement joins TRBV25-1 to TRBJ2-1, with a tentative D call TRBD1 (5 bases). Trimming shortened V by 8 bases and J by 4 bases, and 12 bases separated the two germline ends. From germline, CDR1 is MGHDK and CDR2 SYGVNS. This CDR3 is 13 amino acids long. The CDR3 spells CASAVPGYNEQFF. For the CDR3, the DNA is TGTGCCAGCGCTGTCCCAGGGTACAATGAGCAGTTCTTC.

J is TRBJ1-1 and V is TRBV7-8, with a weak D call TRBD1 (6 bases). There are 14 residues in the CDR3. Germline V lookup: CDR1 SGHVS, CDR2 FQNEAQ. The V end lost 5 bases, the J end lost 5 bases, and 15 bases lay between the germline ends. CDR3 residues: CASSPGRRGTEAFF. The CDR3 DNA reads TGTGCCAGCAGCCCCGGCAGAAGGGGGACTGAAGCTTTCTTT.

The CDR3 nucleotides are TGTGCCAGCAGCTTAGAGAGCGGGGGCTATGAGCAGTTCTTC. Amino acids: CASSLESGGYEQFF. The rearrangement joins TRBV7-2 to TRBJ2-1; 8 nucleotides agree with TRBD2. Germline assignment: CDR1 SGHTA and CDR2 FQGNSA. The CDR3 loop spans 14 amino acids. Unmatched junction bases numbered 4, after V lost 1 base and J lost 8 bases. Full variable domain (rest looked up from reference TRBV7-2 and TRBJ2-1): GAGVSQSPSNKVTEKGKDVELRCDPISGHTALYWYRQSLGQGLEFLIYFQGNSAPDKSGLPSDRFSAERTGGSVSTLTIQRTQQEDSAVYLCASSLESGGYEQFFGPGTRLTVL.

The rearrangement links TRBV7-2 to TRBJ2-1, with TRBD2 as a possible D gene (6 bases). The germline CDR1 and CDR2 sequences are SGHTA and FQGNSA. This CDR3 is built from 15 residues. V lost 5 bases and J 6 bases, leaving 17 bases between the germline ends. For the CDR3, the DNA is TGTGCCAGCAGCGCCGGGAGCACTCGGGGCAATGAGCAGTTCTTC. Residues: CASSAGSTRGNEQFF.

Concerning this clone itself: The missing conserved phenylalanine or tryptophan at the end of this CDR3 makes a read error likely. The DNA is left out, because the CDR3 cannot be placed on it with certainty; the CDR3 is given as TCRdb lists it. The chain carries TRBV7-9 and TRBJ1-2. The CDR3 spans 9 amino acids, including both terminal residues. Germline V gene lookup returns CDR1 SEHNR and CDR2 FQNEAQ (reference sequence). The CDR3 sequence is CASSSSGVS.

The chain uses TRBV28 and TRBJ2-3; a weak D match, TRBD1 (6 bases). The CDR3 has 16 residues. CDR1 and CDR2 (germline): MDHEN, SYDVKM. V dropped 6 bases and J dropped 0 bases, with 16 bases sitting between them. CDR3 region: CASSFGQSLSTDTQYF. CDR3 in DNA: TGTGCCAGCAGCTTTGGACAGAGCCTAAGCACAGATACGCAGTATTTT.

CDR3 in DNA: TGTGCCAGCAGCCAGACAGGGCAGGGTAATTCACCCCTCCACTTT. Its protein is CASSQTGQGNSPLHF. This rearrangement joins TRBV14 to TRBJ1-6; 7 bases line up with TRBD1. The CDR3 covers 15 residues. CDR1 SGHDN and CDR2 FVKESK come from the germline V gene. V was clipped by 3 bases and J by 6 bases; unmatched bases: 5.

This clone has more than one count but fewer than ten. The chain joins TRBV5-1 to TRBJ2-5; 9 bases are a match to TRBD2. CDR3 length equals 16 residues. Trimming took 7 bases from V and 5 from J; bases not matched to a gene: 15. Germline V gene sequence: CDR1 SGHRS, CDR2 YFSETQ. DNA for the CDR3: TGCGCCAGCCGAGCTTCTAGCGGGGTCTTCCGGGAGACCCAGTACTTC. Its translation is CASRASSGVFRETQYF.

The V gene is TRBV29-1, the J gene TRBJ1-1; D is perhaps TRBD1 (5 bases). The CDR3 covers 11 residues. Germline-derived CDR1 and CDR2 are SQVTM and ANQGSEA. Trimming cost V 4 bases and J 5 bases, with 8 bases left between them. The CDR3 is CSVVGGTEAFF. CDR3 in DNA: TGCAGCGTTGTCGGGGGTACTGAAGCTTTCTTT.

This chain connects TRBV7-8 to TRBJ1-2, with a possible D match to TRBD1 (6 bases). In germline, CDR1 is SGHVS, CDR2 FQNEAQ. This CDR3 has 16 amino acids. V was trimmed by 4 bases and J by 4 bases, leaving 19 bases between them. CDR3 sequence reads: CASSSPGVGGSYGYTF. CDR3 DNA sequence: TGTGCCAGCAGCTCCCCCGGGGTAGGGGGATCCTATGGCTACACCTTC.

V is TRBV19 and J is TRBJ2-7; 7 bases agree with TRBD2. CDR1 LNHDA and CDR2 SQIVND come from the germline V gene (reference sequence). The CDR3 totals 12 residues. The V and J ends lost 6 bases and 6 bases, in that order; junction bases with no gene match: 5. This chain's CDR3 is CASRGGGGEQYF. DNA of the CDR3: TGTGCCAGTAGAGGCGGGGGAGGCGAGCAGTACTTC.

V usage is TRBV19 and J usage is TRBJ1-5; D is undetermined. The germline CDR1 and CDR2 sequences are LNHDA and SQIVND (reference sequence). CDR3 size: 15 residues. Trimming shortened V by 3 bases and J by 4 bases, and 13 bases separated the two germline ends. CDR3 loop: CASSIFWGGNQPQHF. For the CDR3, the DNA is TGTGCCAGTAGTATTTTTTGGGGAGGAAATCAGCCCCAGCATTTT. Full variable domain (outside the CDR3, taken from reference TRBV19 and TRBJ1-5): DGGITQSPKYLFRKEGQNVTLSCEQNLNHDAMYWYRQDPGQGLRLIYYSQIVNDFQKGDIAEGYSVSREKKESFPLTVTSAQKNPTAFYLCASSIFWGGNQPQHFGDGTRLSIL.

The genes are TRBV29-1 and TRBJ2-5; 11 bases align to TRBD2. The V segment lost 3 bases and the J segment 7 bases; nucleotides outside the gene matches: 7. The germline gives CDR1 SQVTM, CDR2 ANQGSEA. This CDR3 comprises 14 residues. Here the CDR3 DNA reads TGCAGCGTTGAGACTAGCGGGGCCTTGGGGACCCAGTACTTC. As protein: CSVETSGALGTQYF.